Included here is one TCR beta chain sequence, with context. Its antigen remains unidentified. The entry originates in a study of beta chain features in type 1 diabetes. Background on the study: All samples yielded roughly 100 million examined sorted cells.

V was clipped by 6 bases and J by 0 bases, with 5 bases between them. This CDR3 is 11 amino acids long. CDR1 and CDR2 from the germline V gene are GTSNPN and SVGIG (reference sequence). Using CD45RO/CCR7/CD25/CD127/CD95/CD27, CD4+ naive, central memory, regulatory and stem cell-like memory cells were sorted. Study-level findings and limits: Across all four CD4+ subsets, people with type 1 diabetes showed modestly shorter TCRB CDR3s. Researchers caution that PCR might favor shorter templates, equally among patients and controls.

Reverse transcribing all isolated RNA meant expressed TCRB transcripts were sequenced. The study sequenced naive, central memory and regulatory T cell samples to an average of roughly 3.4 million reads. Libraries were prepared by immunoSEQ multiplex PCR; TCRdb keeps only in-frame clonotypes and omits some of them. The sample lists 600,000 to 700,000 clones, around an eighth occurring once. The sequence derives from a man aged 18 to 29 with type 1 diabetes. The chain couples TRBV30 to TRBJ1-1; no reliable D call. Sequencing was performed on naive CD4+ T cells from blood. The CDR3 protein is CACLLNTEAFF. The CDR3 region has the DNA TGTGCCTGCCTGTTGAACACTGAAGCTTTCTTT.